Below, 29 T cell receptor beta chains from the same sample are listed, as sequenced in a study of long-term antiretroviral therapy in people with HIV. An immunoSEQ assay, version v3.0, was performed at survey level. Using immunoSEQ multiplex PCR, the repertoire was profiled, and TCRdb retains in-frame clones only, with some absent. The sample yields fewer than 25,000 clones, over 60% seen once. The material was unsorted PBMCs, obtained 2.9 years after starting antiretroviral therapy. The receptor source for this set is a woman younger than 45 with HIV.

The genes are TRBV27 and TRBJ2-5, with 12 positions matching TRBD2. Per the germline V gene, CDR1 is MNHEY and CDR2 is SMNVEV (reference sequence). The CDR3 has 15 amino acids. The ends lost 6 bases at V and 5 bases at J; junction bases unmatched: 7. This CDR3 reads CASSVSGTSGETQYF. As DNA, the CDR3 is TGTGCCAGCAGCGTGTCCGGGACTAGCGGGGAGACCCAGTACTTC.

This clone has only a few counts. J is TRBJ1-2 and V is TRBV5-6, with D unresolved. From germline, CDR1 is SGHDT and CDR2 YYEEEE. The CDR3 totals 14 residues. V was shortened by 5 bases and J by 0 bases, with 11 bases between the two germline ends. Written as DNA, the CDR3 is TGTGCCAGCAGGTGGTTTGGCCCTAACTATGGCTACACCTTC. Protein product: CASRWFGPNYGYTF.

The chain is built from TRBV14 and TRBJ2-7, with D perhaps matching TRBD2 (5 bases). V was cut by 4 bases and J by 6 bases, with 13 bases left in between. This CDR3 has 13 amino acids. Looked up from germline, CDR1 is SGHDN and CDR2 is FVKESK. The CDR3 protein is CASSPQGGGEQYV. CDR3 DNA: TGTGCCAGCAGCCCTCAAGGAGGTGGCGAGCAGTACGTC.

V is TRBV9 and J is TRBJ2-5; D is unclear. V lost 0 bases and J lost 5, with 11 bases in between. Germline V gene data show CDR1 as SGDLS and CDR2 as YYNGEE. The CDR3 contains 14 residues. The chain's CDR3 is CASSVEPGRETQYF. The DNA for the CDR3 is TGTGCCAGCAGCGTAGAGCCGGGTAGGGAGACCCAGTACTTC.

V is TRBV4-1 and J is TRBJ2-3, with 11 bases that match TRBD1. The CDR3 totals 16 residues. The V gene end was trimmed by 1 base and the J gene end by 5 bases; junction bases not matched to a gene: 5. Germline CDR1 and CDR2: MGHRA and YSYEKL. The CDR3 protein is CASSQAGTGGRDTQYF. The CDR3 DNA sequence: TGCGCCAGCAGCCAAGCCGGGACAGGGGGAAGAGATACGCAGTATTTT.

The gene calls are TRBV19 and TRBJ1-1; perhaps TRBD1 as D (6 bases). Per the germline V gene, CDR1 is LNHDA and CDR2 is SQIVND (reference sequence). The ends were cut back, 5 bases at V and 1 base at J, with 11 bases in the middle. This CDR3 has 14 residues. Here the CDR3 reads CASSRDKPNTEAFF. The CDR3 region has the DNA TGTGCCAGTAGTCGGGACAAACCGAACACTGAAGCTTTCTTT.

This chain uses TRBV6-1 with TRBJ1-3, with 8 positions matching TRBD1. J gave up 7 bases and V 2 bases, and 7 bases lay outside the gene matches. The CDR3 loop spans 15 amino acids. Germline CDR1 MNHNS, CDR2 SASEGT. The CDR3 loop reads CASSEPGTGANTIYF. In nucleotides, the CDR3 is TGTGCCAGCAGTGAACCTGGGACAGGAGCGAACACCATATATTTT.

This chain uses TRBV5-6 with TRBJ1-2; 7 nucleotides align to TRBD1. V shed 4 bases, J shed 4 bases, and the junction held 10 bases outside the gene matches. Germline CDR1 SGHDT, CDR2 YYEEEE. The CDR3 is made up of 15 amino acids. CDR3 loop: CASSTRGGAFYGYTF. The DNA of the CDR3 is TGTGCCAGCAGCACCAGAGGGGGCGCCTTCTATGGCTACACCTTC.

This chain joins TRBV6-5 and TRBJ2-3; TRBD2 is a possible D gene (6 bases). Trimming shortened V by 4 bases and J by 1 base, and 12 bases separated the two germline ends. The V gene's germline CDR1 is MNHEY and CDR2 SVGAGI. The CDR3 consists of 15 residues. The chain's CDR3 is CASSFGGTGTDTQYF. CDR3 bases: TGTGCCAGCAGTTTCGGGGGTACGGGCACAGATACGCAGTATTTT.

The chain recombines TRBV18 with TRBJ1-1; TRBD1 might be the D (6 bases). Germline CDR1 KGHSH, CDR2 LQKENI. CDR3 size: 15 residues. V was trimmed by 4 bases and J by 6 bases, leaving 18 bases between them. CDR3 residues: CASSQKGGTVPEAFF. The CDR3 region has the DNA TGTGCCAGCTCACAAAAGGGGGGTACAGTCCCTGAAGCTTTCTTT.

This chain joins TRBV6-1 and TRBJ1-3; D is undetermined. The CDR3 contains 16 residues. CDR1 and CDR2 (germline): MNHNS, SASEGT. V lost 2 bases and J 0 bases, leaving 11 bases between the germline ends. DNA for the CDR3: TGTGCCAGCAGTGAATCTGACGGATCCTCTGGAAACACCATATATTTT. Protein product: CASSESDGSSGNTIYF.

The chain recombines TRBV27 with TRBJ1-6, with a possible D match to TRBD1 (6 bases). The V and J ends lost 1 base and 7 bases respectively, with 8 bases between them. CDR3 length: 14 residues. Germline CDR1 is MNHEY and CDR2 is SMNVEV (reference sequence). The CDR3 here is CASSLYQGNSPLHF. CDR3 coding DNA: TGTGCCAGCAGTTTATATCAGGGGAATTCACCCCTCCACTTT.

The chain uses TRBV29-1 and TRBJ2-1; 8 positions agree with TRBD1. CDR1 and CDR2 (germline): SQVTM, ANQGSEA. There are 14 residues in the CDR3. With V trimmed by 6 bases and J by 5 bases, 9 bases remained unmatched. CDR3 coding DNA: TGCAGCGTGGGGGACCAGGGGGCAAACAATGAGCAGTTCTTC. Translating it yields CSVGDQGANNEQFF.

In this sample, this clone turned up once. The chain has TRBV30 and TRBJ1-1; 9 bases are a match to TRBD1. Germline V gene lookup returns CDR1 GTSNPN and CDR2 SVGIG (reference sequence). The J segment lost 4 bases and the V segment lost 4 bases, leaving 4 bases of the junction unmatched. The CDR3 is 13 amino acids. The CDR3 sequence is CAWTLTGGTEAFF. In DNA, the CDR3 is TGTGCCTGGACCCTGACAGGGGGCACTGAAGCTTTCTTT.

In its sample, this clone was seen a few times. The genes are TRBV18 and TRBJ1-6, with D possibly TRBD1 on 6 matching bases. This CDR3 comprises 15 residues. With 3 bases removed from V and 3 bases from J, the gap between germline ends came to 9 bases. Germline CDR1 reads KGHSH; CDR2 reads LQKENI. Here the CDR3 reads CASSPGGGYNSPLHF. Here the CDR3 DNA reads TGTGCCAGCTCACCCGGGGGCGGCTATAATTCACCCCTCCACTTT.

The chain's CDR3 is CAWSQSETQYF. The CDR3 region has the DNA TGTGCCTGGAGTCAGTCGGAGACCCAGTACTTC. V is TRBV30 and J is TRBJ2-5; D ambiguous. V lost 2 bases to trimming and J lost 5 bases, with 6 bases between them. The CDR3 has 11 residues. Germline assignment: CDR1 GTSNPN and CDR2 SVGIG (reference sequence).

The rearrangement uses TRBV6-1 and TRBJ2-2; perhaps TRBD1 as D (6 bases). Germline CDR1 reads MNHNS; CDR2 reads SASEGT. With 8 bases removed from V and 0 bases from J, the gap between germline ends came to 10 bases. The CDR3 covers 14 residues. CDR3 in amino acids: CASSQGPNTGELFF. In nucleotides, the CDR3 is TGTGCCAGCTCACAGGGACCGAACACCGGGGAGCTGTTTTTT.

J is TRBJ1-1 and V is TRBV5-5; D is ambiguous. Germline CDR1 and CDR2: SGHKS and YYEKEE (reference sequence). The CDR3 extends over 13 amino acids. The V gene lost 4 bases and the J gene lost 1 base, with 8 bases spanning the gap. CDR3 DNA: TGTGCCAGCAGCCTTAATACGAACACTGAAGCTTTCTTT. This encodes CASSLNTNTEAFF.

The V call is TRBV5-1, the J call TRBJ2-5; weak D call: TRBD1 (5 bases). Trimming took 4 bases from V and 2 from J, leaving 15 bases between them. CDR1 and CDR2 (germline): SGHRS, YFSETQ. The CDR3 length is 15 residues. The CDR3 here is CASSRPDSRQETQYF. Here the CDR3 DNA reads TGCGCCAGCAGCCGCCCTGACAGCCGACAAGAGACCCAGTACTTC.

The chain uses TRBV25-1 and TRBJ1-6; TRBD1 agrees at 8 bases. Trimming took 3 bases from V and 0 from J; bases not matched to a gene: 4. The CDR3 sequence is 17 residues long. Germline CDR1 and CDR2: MGHDK and SYGVNS. The CDR3 DNA sequence: TGTGCCAGCAGTGATCACAGGGGGGGCTCCTATAATTCACCCCTCCACTTT. Protein sequence: CASSDHRGGSYNSPLHF.

The J gene is TRBJ2-7, the V gene TRBV7-2; 8 bases map to TRBD2. Germline trimming cut 5 bases from V and 6 bases from J; bases unmatched to any gene: 9. This CDR3 region has 14 residues. Per germline, CDR1 SGHTA and CDR2 FQGNSA. CDR3 DNA sequence: TGTGCCAGCAGCCGGAGCGGGGGAAGGGTCGAGCAGTACGTC. This encodes CASSRSGGRVEQYV.

Sample share makes this clone medium-sized. This sequence joins TRBV7-8 and TRBJ1-5; no firm D call. CDR3 length equals 15 residues. Germline CDR1 SGHVS, CDR2 FQNEAQ. Trimming left V 5 bases short and J 1 base short, with 12 bases between. The CDR3 DNA reads as TGTGCCAGCAGCCTCCAGGAATCCAGCAATCAGCCCCAGCATTTT. Protein: CASSLQESSNQPQHF. Complete variable domain (other parts from reference TRBV7-8 and TRBJ1-5): GAGVSQSPRYKVAKRGQDVALRCDPISGHVSLFWYQQALGQGPEFLTYFQNEAQLDKSGLPSDRFFAERPEGSVSTLKIQRTQQEDSAVYLCASSLQESSNQPQHFGDGTRLSIL.

The CDR3 DNA reads TGTGCCAGCAGTAAGGGACAGCAAGAGACCCAGTACTTC. Its protein is CASSKGQQETQYF. The chain joins TRBV2 to TRBJ2-5; TRBD1 matches 7 bases. Germline values: CDR1 SNHLY, CDR2 FYNNEI. This CDR3 has 13 amino acids. Unmatched junction bases numbered 2, after V lost 5 bases and J lost 2 bases.

The chain has TRBV4-1 and TRBJ2-7; 7 bases match TRBD2. J gave up 0 bases and V 1 base, and 3 bases lay outside the gene matches. The germline V gene encodes CDR1 MGHRA and CDR2 YSYEKL. The CDR3 has 15 amino acids. CDR3 bases: TGCGCCAGCAGCCAAGCGACTAGCAGCTCCTACGAGCAGTACTTC. It specifies CASSQATSSSYEQYF.

This chain connects TRBV19 to TRBJ2-1; D not resolved. Germline V lookup: CDR1 LNHDA, CDR2 SQIVND (reference sequence). The ends were cut back, 5 bases at V and 5 bases at J, with 10 bases in the middle. There are 13 residues in the CDR3. CDR3 amino acids: CASSSGNHNEQFF. For the CDR3, the DNA is TGTGCCAGTAGTTCAGGAAACCACAATGAGCAGTTCTTC.

The chain carries TRBV19 and TRBJ1-1; D may be TRBD1 (6 bases). The CDR3 totals 16 residues. V was shortened by 3 bases and J by 0 bases, with 14 bases between the two germline ends. Per germline, CDR1 LNHDA and CDR2 SQIVND (reference sequence). In DNA form, the CDR3 reads TGTGCCAGTAGTATTCCTGGACAGTTCATGAACACTGAAGCTTTCTTT. Its protein is CASSIPGQFMNTEAFF.

This clone came up a few times. V is TRBV7-9 and J is TRBJ2-1; D unresolved. The CDR3 contains 15 residues. The germline V and J ends were trimmed by 1 base and 0 bases, with 7 bases remaining between them. The germline V gene encodes CDR1 SEHNR and CDR2 FQNEAQ (reference sequence). CDR3 sequence reads: CASSLVTPSYNEQFF. In nucleotides, the CDR3 is TGTGCCAGCAGCTTAGTCACTCCCTCCTACAATGAGCAGTTCTTC.

The sample holds one count of this clone. This sequence joins TRBV14 and TRBJ2-6; the D is unclear. The germline V gene encodes CDR1 SGHDN and CDR2 FVKESK. CDR3 size: 18 residues. Trimming took off 2 bases at V and 0 bases at J, with 14 bases between the two ends. The CDR3 DNA sequence: TGTGCCAGCAGCCAACAGCGAGGACCCACCTCTGGGGCCAACGTCCTGACTTTC. Encoded protein: CASSQQRGPTSGANVLTF.

The chain carries TRBV6-5 and TRBJ2-7; TRBD1 might be the D (6 bases). Germline assignment: CDR1 MNHEY and CDR2 SVGAGI. Trimming removed 2 bases at V and 5 bases at J, with 13 bases between. CDR3 length equals 14 residues. The CDR3 DNA reads TGTGCCAGCAGTTACAGGACAGTAGGTGACGAGCAGTACTTC. This codes for CASSYRTVGDEQYF.